This is a list of T cell receptor beta chains from one sample in a study of identical twins. A single record per CDR3 protein comes from TCRdb applying MiXCR to the 5' RACE reads. The sample lists more than 1.5 million distinct CDR3 sequences; less than 40% were seen once. The sequenced sample consisted of cord blood. Receptors originate from a newborn girl in good health. Both conserved end residues are part of each CDR3.

>TRBJ2-1|TRBV12-3/TRBV12-4
CASSPQTSMSDEQFF
>NA|TRBV12-3/TRBV12-4
CASSFPSGRSPYNEQYF
>TRBJ1-1|TRBV7-9
CASAGGDGAFF
>TRBJ2-5|TRBV20-1
CSAGLDQETQYF
>TRBJ1-4|TRBV28
CASKETGRNEKLFF
>TRBJ1-1|TRBV14
CASSQDRWYDTEAFF
>TRBJ2-7|TRBV2
CASTGGLTYEQYF
>TRBJ1-4|TRBV7-2
CASSSRLRGEKLFF
>TRBJ2-3|TRBV10-3
CAISGRDGSGGSRYTDTQYF
>TRBJ2-2|TRBV20-1
CSARNFGLAGLTGELFF
>TRBJ2-7|TRBV24-1
CATITGNSYEQYF
>TRBJ2-7|TRBV3-1
CASSQDWWRGVYEQYF
>TRBJ2-5|TRBV5-4
CASSFKEGGNEQYF
>TRBJ1-5|TRBV6-5
CASSYYPNQPQHF
>TRBJ2-2|TRBV12-3/TRBV12-4
CASSSMTGELFF
>TRBJ2-3|TRBV28
CASSGDRVPDTQYF